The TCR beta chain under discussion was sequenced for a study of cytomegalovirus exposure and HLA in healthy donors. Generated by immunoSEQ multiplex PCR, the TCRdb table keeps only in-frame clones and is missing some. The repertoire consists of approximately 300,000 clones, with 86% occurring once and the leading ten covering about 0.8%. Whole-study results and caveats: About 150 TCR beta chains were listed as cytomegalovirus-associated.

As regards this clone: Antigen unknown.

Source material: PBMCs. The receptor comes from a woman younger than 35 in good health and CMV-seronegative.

CDR3: CASSSRTGAYEQYF. The CDR3 coding sequence is TGTGCCAGCAGCTCTAGGACGGGGGCCTACGAGCAGTACTTC. The chain joins TRBV5-5 to TRBJ2-7; possible D gene TRBD2, 6 bases. This CDR3 has 14 residues. Germline CDR1 is SGHKS and CDR2 is YYEKEE (reference sequence). The ends were cut back, 3 bases at V and 2 bases at J, with 12 bases in the middle.